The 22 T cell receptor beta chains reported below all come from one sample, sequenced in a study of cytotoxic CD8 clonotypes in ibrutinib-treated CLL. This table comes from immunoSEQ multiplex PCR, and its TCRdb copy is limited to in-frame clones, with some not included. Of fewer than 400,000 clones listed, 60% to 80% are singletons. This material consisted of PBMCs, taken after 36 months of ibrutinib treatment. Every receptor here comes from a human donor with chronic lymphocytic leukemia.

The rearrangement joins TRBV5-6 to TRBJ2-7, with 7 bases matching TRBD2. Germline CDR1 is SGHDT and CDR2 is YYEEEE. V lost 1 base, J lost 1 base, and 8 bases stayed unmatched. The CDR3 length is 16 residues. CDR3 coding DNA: TGTGCCAGCAGCTTGTATCTAGCGGTTCGTTCCTACGAGCAGTACTTC. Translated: CASSLYLAVRSYEQYF.

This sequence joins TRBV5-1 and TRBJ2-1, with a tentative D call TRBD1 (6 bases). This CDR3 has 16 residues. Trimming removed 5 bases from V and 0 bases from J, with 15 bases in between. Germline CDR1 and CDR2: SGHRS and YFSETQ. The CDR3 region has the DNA TGCGCCAGCAGTTTTACAGGGAAGAGCTCCTACAATGAGCAGTTCTTC. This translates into CASSFTGKSSYNEQFF.

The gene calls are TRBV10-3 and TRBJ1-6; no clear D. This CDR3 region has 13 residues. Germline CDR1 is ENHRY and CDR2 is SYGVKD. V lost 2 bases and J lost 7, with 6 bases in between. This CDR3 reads CAISEPGNSPLHF. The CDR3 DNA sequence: TGTGCCATCAGTGAGCCGGGGAATTCACCCCTCCACTTT.

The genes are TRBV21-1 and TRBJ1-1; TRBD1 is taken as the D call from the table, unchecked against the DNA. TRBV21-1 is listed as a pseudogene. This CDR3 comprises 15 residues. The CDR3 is CASSKEGEMNTEAFF. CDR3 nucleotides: TGTGCCAGCAGCAAAGAGGGGGAGATGAACACTGAAGCTTTCTTT.

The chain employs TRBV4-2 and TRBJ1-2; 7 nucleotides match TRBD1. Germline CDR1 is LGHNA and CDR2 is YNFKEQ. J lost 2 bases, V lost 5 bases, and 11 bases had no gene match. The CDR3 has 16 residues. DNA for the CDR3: TGTGCCAGCAGCGGACACCACGGGACAGAGAACTATGGCTACACCTTC. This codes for CASSGHHGTENYGYTF.

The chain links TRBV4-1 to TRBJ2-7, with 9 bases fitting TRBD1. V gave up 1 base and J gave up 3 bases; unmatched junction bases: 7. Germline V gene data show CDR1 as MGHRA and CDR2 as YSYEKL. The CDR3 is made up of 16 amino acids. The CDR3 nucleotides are TGCGCCAGCAGCCAAGCGGGGACAGGGAGGGTCTACGAGCAGTACTTC. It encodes CASSQAGTGRVYEQYF.

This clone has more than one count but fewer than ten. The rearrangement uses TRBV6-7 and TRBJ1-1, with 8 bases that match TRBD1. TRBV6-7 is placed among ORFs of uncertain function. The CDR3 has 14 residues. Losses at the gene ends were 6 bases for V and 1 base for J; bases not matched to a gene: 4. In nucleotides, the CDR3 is TGTGCCAGCAGCAGGGGGCAAGGGAACACTGAAGCTTTCTTT. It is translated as CASSRGQGNTEAFF.

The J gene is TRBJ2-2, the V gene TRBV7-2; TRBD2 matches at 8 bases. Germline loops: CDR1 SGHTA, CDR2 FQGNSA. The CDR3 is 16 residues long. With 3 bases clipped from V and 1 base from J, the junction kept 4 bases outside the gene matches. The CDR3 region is CASSLGTSGNTGELFF. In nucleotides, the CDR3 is TGTGCCAGCAGCTTGGGAACTAGCGGGAACACCGGGGAGCTGTTTTTT.

DNA for the CDR3: TGTGCCAGCAGTGAAGCGGACGCGCCCGATGAGCAGTTCTTC. It encodes CASSEADAPDEQFF. The V gene is TRBV2, the J gene TRBJ2-1; D not certain. CDR3 length: 14 residues. Trimming removed 0 bases at V and 8 bases at J, with 11 bases between. Germline V gives CDR1 SNHLY, CDR2 FYNNEI.

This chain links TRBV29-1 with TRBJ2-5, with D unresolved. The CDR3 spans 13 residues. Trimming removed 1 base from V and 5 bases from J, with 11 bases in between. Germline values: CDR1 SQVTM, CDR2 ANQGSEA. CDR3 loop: CSVEVASSETQYF. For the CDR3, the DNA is TGCAGCGTTGAAGTGGCTAGTAGTGAGACCCAGTACTTC. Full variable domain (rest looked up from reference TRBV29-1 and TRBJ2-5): SAVISQKPSRDICQRGTSLTIQCQVDSQVTMMFWYRQQPGQSLTLIATANQGSEATYESGFVIDKFPISRPNLTFSTLTVSNMSPEDSSIYLCSVEVASSETQYFGPGTRLLVL.

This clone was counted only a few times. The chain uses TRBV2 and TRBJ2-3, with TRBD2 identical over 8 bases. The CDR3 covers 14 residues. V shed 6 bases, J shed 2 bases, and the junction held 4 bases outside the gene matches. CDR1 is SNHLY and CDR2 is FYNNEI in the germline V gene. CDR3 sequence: CASRRRGVTDTQYF. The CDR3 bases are TGTGCCAGCAGGAGGCGGGGGGTCACAGATACGCAGTATTTT. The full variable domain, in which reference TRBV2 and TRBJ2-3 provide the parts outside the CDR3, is EPEVTQTPSHQVTQMGQEVILRCVPISNHLYFYWYRQILGQKVEFLVSFYNNEISEKSEIFDDQFSVERPDGSNFTLKIRSTKLEDSAMYFCASRRRGVTDTQYFGPGTRLTVL.

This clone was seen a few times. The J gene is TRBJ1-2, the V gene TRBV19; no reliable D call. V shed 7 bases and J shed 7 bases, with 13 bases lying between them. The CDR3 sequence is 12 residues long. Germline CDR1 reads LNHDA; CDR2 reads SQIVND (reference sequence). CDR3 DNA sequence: TGTGCCAGTAATGTCCCGGCAGCTGGCTACACCTTC. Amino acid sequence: CASNVPAAGYTF. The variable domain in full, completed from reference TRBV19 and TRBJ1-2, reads DGGITQSPKYLFRKEGQNVTLSCEQNLNHDAMYWYRQDPGQGLRLIYYSQIVNDFQKGDIAEGYSVSREKKESFPLTVTSAQKNPTAFYLCASNVPAAGYTFGSGTRLTVV.

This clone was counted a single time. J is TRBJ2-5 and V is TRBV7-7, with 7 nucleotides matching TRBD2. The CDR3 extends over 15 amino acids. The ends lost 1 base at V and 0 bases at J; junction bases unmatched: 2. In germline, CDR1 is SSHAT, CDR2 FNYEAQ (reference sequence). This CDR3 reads CASSLEGGNQETQYF. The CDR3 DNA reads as TGTGCCAGCAGCTTAGAGGGAGGGAACCAAGAGACCCAGTACTTC.

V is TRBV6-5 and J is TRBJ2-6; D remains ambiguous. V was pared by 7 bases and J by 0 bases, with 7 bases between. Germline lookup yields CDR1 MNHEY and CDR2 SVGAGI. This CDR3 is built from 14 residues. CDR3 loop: CASKLHSGANVLTF. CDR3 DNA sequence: TGTGCCAGCAAGTTGCACTCTGGGGCCAACGTCCTGACTTTC.

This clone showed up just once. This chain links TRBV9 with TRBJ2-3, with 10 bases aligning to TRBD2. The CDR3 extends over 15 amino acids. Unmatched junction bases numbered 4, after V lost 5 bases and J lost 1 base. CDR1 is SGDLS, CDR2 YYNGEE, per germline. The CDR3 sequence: CASSRAGGGTDTQYF. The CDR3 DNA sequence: TGTGCCAGCAGTCGAGCGGGAGGGGGCACAGATACGCAGTATTTT.

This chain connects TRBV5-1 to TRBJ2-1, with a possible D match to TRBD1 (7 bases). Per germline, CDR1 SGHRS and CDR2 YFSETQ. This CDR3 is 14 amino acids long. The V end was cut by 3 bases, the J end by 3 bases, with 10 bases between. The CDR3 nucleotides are TGCGCCAGCAGCTGGCGGGACAGCTACAATGAGCAGTTCTTC. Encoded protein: CASSWRDSYNEQFF. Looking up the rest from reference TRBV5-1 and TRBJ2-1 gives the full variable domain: KAGVTQTPRYLIKTRGQQVTLSCSPISGHRSVSWYQQTPGQGLQFLFEYFSETQRNKGNFPGRFSGRQFSNSRSEMNVSTLELGDSALYLCASSWRDSYNEQFFGPGTRLTVL.

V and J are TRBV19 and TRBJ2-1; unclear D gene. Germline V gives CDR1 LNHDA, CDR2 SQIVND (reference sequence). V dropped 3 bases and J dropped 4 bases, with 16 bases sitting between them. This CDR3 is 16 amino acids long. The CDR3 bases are TGTGCCAGTAGTATCCCAGACTCCGCCCCTTACAATGAGCAGTTCTTC. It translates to CASSIPDSAPYNEQFF.

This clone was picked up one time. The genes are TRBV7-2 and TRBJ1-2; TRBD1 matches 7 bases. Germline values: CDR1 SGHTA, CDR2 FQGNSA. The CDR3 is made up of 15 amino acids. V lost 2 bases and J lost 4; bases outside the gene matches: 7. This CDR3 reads CASSLIGQAFYGYTF. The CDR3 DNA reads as TGTGCCAGCAGCTTAATAGGACAGGCATTCTATGGCTACACCTTC.

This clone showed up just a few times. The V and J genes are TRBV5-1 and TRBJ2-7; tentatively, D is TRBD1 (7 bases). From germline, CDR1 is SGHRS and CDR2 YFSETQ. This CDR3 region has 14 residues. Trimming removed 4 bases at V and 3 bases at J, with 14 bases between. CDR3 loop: CASSQGGSNYEQYF. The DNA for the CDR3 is TGCGCCAGCAGCCAGGGGGGATCCAACTACGAGCAGTACTTC.

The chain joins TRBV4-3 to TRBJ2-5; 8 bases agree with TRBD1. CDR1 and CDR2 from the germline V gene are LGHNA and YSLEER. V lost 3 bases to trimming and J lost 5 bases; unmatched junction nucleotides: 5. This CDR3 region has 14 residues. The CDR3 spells CASSQDRAMETQYF. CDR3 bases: TGCGCCAGCAGCCAGGACAGGGCGATGGAGACCCAGTACTTC.

This chain's CDR3 is CASSLGRVDYGYTF. Written as DNA, the CDR3 is TGTGCCAGCAGCTTAGGGCGGGTTGACTATGGCTACACCTTC. The J gene is TRBJ1-2, the V gene TRBV7-8; D ambiguous. Deletions cut 1 base from V and 3 bases from J, with 9 bases between. The CDR3 loop spans 14 amino acids. In germline, CDR1 is SGHVS, CDR2 FQNEAQ.

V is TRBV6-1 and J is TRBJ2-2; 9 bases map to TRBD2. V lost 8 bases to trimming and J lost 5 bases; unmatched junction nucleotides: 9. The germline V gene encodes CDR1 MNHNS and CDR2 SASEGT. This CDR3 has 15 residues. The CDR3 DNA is TGTGCCAGCGGCTTAAGGCGGGAGGGGACCGGGGAGCTGTTTTTT. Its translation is CASGLRREGTGELFF.